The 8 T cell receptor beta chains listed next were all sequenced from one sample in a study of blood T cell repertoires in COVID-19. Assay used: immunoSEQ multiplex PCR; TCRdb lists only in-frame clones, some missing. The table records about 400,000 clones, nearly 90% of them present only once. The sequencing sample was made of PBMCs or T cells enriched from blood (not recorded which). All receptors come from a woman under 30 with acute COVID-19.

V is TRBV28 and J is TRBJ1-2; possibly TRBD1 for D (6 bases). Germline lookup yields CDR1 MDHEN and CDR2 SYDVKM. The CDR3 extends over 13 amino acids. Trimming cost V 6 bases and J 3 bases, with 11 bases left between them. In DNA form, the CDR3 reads TGTGCCAGCAGGGCAGGGGTGGACTATGGCTACACCTTC. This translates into CASRAGVDYGYTF.

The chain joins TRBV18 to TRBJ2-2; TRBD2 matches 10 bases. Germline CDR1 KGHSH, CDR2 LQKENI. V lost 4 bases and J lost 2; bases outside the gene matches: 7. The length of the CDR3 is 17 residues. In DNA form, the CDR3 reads TGTGCCAGCTCACAGCTACTAGCGGGGAGAAACACCGGGGAGCTGTTTTTT. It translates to CASSQLLAGRNTGELFF.

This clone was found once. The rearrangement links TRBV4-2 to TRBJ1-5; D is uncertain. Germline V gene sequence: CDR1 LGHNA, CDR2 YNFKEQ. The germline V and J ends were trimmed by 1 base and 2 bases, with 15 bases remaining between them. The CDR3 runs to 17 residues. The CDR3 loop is CASSQGLSGYGNQPQHF. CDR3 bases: TGTGCCAGCAGCCAAGGACTGTCGGGGTATGGCAATCAGCCCCAGCATTTT.

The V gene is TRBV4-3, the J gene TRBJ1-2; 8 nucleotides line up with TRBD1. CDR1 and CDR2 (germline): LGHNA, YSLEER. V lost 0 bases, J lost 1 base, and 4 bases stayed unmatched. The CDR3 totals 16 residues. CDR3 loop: CASSQETGVSNYGYTF. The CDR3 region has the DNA TGCGCCAGCAGCCAAGAGACAGGGGTCAGTAACTATGGCTACACCTTC.

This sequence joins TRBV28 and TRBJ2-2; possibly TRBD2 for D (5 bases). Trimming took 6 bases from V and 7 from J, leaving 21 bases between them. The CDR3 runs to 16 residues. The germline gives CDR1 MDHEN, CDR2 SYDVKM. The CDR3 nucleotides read TGTGCCAGCAGCACTTTTGGTCGGGCGGGTCACGGGGAGCTGTTTTTT. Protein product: CASSTFGRAGHGELFF. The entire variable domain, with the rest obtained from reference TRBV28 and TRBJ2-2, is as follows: DVKVTQSSRYLVKRTGEKVFLECVQDMDHENMFWYRQDPGLGLRLIYFSYDVKMKEKGDIPEGYSVSREKKERFSLILESASTNQTSMYLCASSTFGRAGHGELFFGEGSRLTVL.

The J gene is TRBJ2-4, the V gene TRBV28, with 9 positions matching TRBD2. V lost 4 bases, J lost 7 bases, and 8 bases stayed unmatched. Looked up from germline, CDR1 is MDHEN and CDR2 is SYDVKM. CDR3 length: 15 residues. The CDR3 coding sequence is TGTGCCAGCAGTTACAGTAGCGGGAGTACGAACATTCAGTACTTC. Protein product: CASSYSSGSTNIQYF.

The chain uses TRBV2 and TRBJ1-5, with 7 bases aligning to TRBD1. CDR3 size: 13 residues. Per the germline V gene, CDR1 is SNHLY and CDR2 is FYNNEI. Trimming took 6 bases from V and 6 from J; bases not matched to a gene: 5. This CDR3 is CASRDRDPQPQHF. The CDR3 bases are TGTGCCAGCAGAGACAGGGATCCTCAGCCCCAGCATTTT.

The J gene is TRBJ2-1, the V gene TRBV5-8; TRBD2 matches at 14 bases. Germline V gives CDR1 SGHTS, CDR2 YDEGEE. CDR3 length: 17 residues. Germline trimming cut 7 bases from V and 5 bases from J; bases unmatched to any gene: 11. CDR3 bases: TGTGCCAGCGGGGGACTAGCGGGGGCCCATCAAAACAATGAGCAGTTCTTC. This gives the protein CASGGLAGAHQNNEQFF.